Below are 15 T cell receptor beta chains sequenced from a single sample in a study of blood T cell repertoires in COVID-19. Sequencing was performed with immunoSEQ multiplex PCR; in TCRdb, only in-frame clones are kept and a portion is missing. This sample has roughly 7,200 clones; 89% occur once, and the top ten carry more than 9%. The material sequenced was peripheral blood. These receptors all come from a man in his 70s with active COVID-19.

This clone was picked up one time. J is TRBJ2-3 and V is TRBV15; 7 positions match TRBD2. CDR3 size: 15 residues. V trimming: 0 bases; J trimming: 8 bases; junction bases outside the gene matches: 8. Germline loops: CDR1 LNHNV, CDR2 YYDKDF (reference sequence). DNA for the CDR3: TGTGCCACCAGCAGAGATTATGGCGGGGGAGGTACGCAGTATTTT. Protein sequence: CATSRDYGGGGTQYF.

CDR3 nucleotides: TGTGCCAGCAGCTTGGTTCCAGGGCAGGGCACTGAAGCTTTCTTT. Its protein product is CASSLVPGQGTEAFF. The V gene is TRBV5-5, the J gene TRBJ1-1; TRBD1 might be the D (5 bases). Per germline, CDR1 SGHKS and CDR2 YYEKEE (reference sequence). V was shortened by 0 bases and J by 4 bases, with 13 bases between the two germline ends. The CDR3 loop spans 15 amino acids.

The chain has TRBV19 and TRBJ1-2; D remains ambiguous. CDR1 LNHDA and CDR2 SQIVND come from the germline V gene (reference sequence). V was clipped by 3 bases and J by 0 bases, with 11 bases between them. The CDR3 consists of 15 residues. The CDR3 DNA reads as TGTGCCAGTAGTATCGGAGGTGAGGCTAACTATGGCTACACCTTC. Translated, it gives CASSIGGEANYGYTF.

The chain has TRBV19 and TRBJ1-5; 7 bases map to TRBD1. CDR3 length: 14 amino acids. Germline V gives CDR1 LNHDA, CDR2 SQIVND (reference sequence). Germline trimming cut 5 bases from V and 2 bases from J; bases unmatched to any gene: 3. CDR3 residues: CASSQGTGNQPQHF. In DNA, the CDR3 is TGTGCCAGTAGTCAAGGGACAGGCAATCAGCCCCAGCATTTT.

The J gene is TRBJ1-5, the V gene TRBV6-5; 8 bases map to TRBD1. V dropped 7 bases and J dropped 5; count of bases not matched to a gene: 4. Germline V CDR1 and CDR2: MNHEY, SVGAGI. The CDR3 is made up of 13 amino acids. CDR3 nucleotides: TGTGCCAGCACTAACAGGGGGGATCAGCCCCAGCATTTT. This encodes CASTNRGDQPQHF.

This chain links TRBV4-1 with TRBJ2-2; 13 bases are shared with TRBD2. After removal of 6 bases from V and 5 bases from J, the junction contained 3 bases not matched to a gene. The CDR3 consists of 15 residues. Per the germline V gene, CDR1 is MGHRA and CDR2 is YSYEKL. This CDR3 reads CASSQGLAGTGELFF. DNA of the CDR3: TGCGCCAGCAGTCAGGGACTAGCGGGGACCGGGGAGCTGTTTTTT.

This clone showed up just once. V and J are TRBV12-5 and TRBJ1-5; D may be TRBD1 (5 bases). The CDR3 consists of 14 residues. The germline gives CDR1 LGHNT, CDR2 FRNRAP. Trimming stripped 10 bases from V and 4 bases from J, with 17 bases between. The CDR3 protein is CATGGSEGNQPQHF. DNA for the CDR3: TGTGCTACCGGGGGGAGTGAGGGGAATCAGCCCCAGCATTTT. Looking up the rest from reference TRBV12-5 and TRBJ1-5 gives the full variable domain: DARVTQTPRHKVTEMGQEVTMRCQPILGHNTVFWYRQTMMQGLELLAYFRNRAPLDDSGMPKDRFSAEMPDATLATLKIQPSEPRDSAVYFCATGGSEGNQPQHFGDGTRLSIL.

This sequence joins TRBV11-3 and TRBJ2-2; D gene uncertain. The CDR3 consists of 14 residues. Trimming removed 5 bases from V and 4 bases from J, with 11 bases in between. CDR1 is SGHNT and CDR2 is YENEEA in the germline V gene. The CDR3 spells CASSPGDATGELFF. The CDR3 region has the DNA TGTGCCAGCAGCCCGGGTGATGCCACCGGGGAGCTGTTTTTT.

This clone has more than one count but fewer than ten. The chain couples TRBV5-1 to TRBJ1-2; the D gene is possibly TRBD1 (5 bases). V lost 6 bases, J lost 4 bases, and 13 bases lay in between. This CDR3 has 13 amino acids. Germline V CDR1 and CDR2: SGHRS, YFSETQ. The CDR3 nucleotides are TGCGCCAGCAACGGGGGAGAGACCTATGGCTACACCTTC. Its protein is CASNGGETYGYTF.

This clone was picked up one time. The chain carries TRBV10-3 and TRBJ1-4; TRBD1 matches 7 bases. The CDR3 runs to 14 residues. J was trimmed by 7 bases and V by 2 bases; bases with no gene match: 4. Germline lookup yields CDR1 ENHRY and CDR2 SYGVKD. CDR3: CAISENRGGEKLFF. CDR3 DNA: TGTGCCATCAGTGAGAACAGGGGAGGTGAAAAACTGTTTTTT.

The chain recombines TRBV6-5 with TRBJ2-2; D is unresolved. The CDR3 totals 13 residues. Trimming removed 8 bases from V and 6 bases from J, with 13 bases in between. The germline V gene has CDR1 MNHEY and CDR2 SVGAGI. The CDR3 nucleotides are TGTGCCAGCCGCCAACAGTCCGCCGGGGAGCTGTTTTTT. Amino acids: CASRQQSAGELFF.

This clone was recorded once. The V gene is TRBV20-1, the J gene TRBJ2-1; D gene unclear. The CDR3 runs 13 residues. V lost 3 bases and J 7 bases, leaving 13 bases between the germline ends. Germline assignment: CDR1 DFQATT and CDR2 SNEGSKA (reference sequence). For the CDR3, the DNA is TGCAGTGCTAGTCTGGCTAGTAAGAATGAGCAGTTCTTC. Translated: CSASLASKNEQFF.

The CDR3 DNA sequence: TGTGCCAGCAGCGGAACTAGCGGGGGGGCCCGGGATACGCAGTATTTT. Translation gives CASSGTSGGARDTQYF. The chain links TRBV9 to TRBJ2-3; 13 nucleotides line up with TRBD2. Germline-derived CDR1 and CDR2 are SGDLS and YYNGEE. This CDR3 contains 16 residues. The J segment lost 6 bases and the V segment lost 3 bases, leaving 7 bases of the junction unmatched.

CDR3 amino acids: CAFGTSTYEQYF. The CDR3 coding sequence is TGTGCCTTCGGGACATCGACCTACGAGCAGTACTTC. V gene TRBV30 combines with J gene TRBJ2-7; D is perhaps TRBD1 (6 bases). The V gene lost 7 bases and the J gene lost 2 bases, with 12 bases spanning the gap. The CDR3 length is 12 residues. The V gene's germline CDR1 is GTSNPN and CDR2 SVGIG (reference sequence). Full variable domain (remainder filled in from reference TRBV30 and TRBJ2-7): SQTIHQWPATLVQPVGSPLSLECTVEGTSNPNLYWYRQAAGRGLQLLFYSVGIGQISSEVPQNLSASRPQDRQFILSSKKLLLSDSGFYLCAFGTSTYEQYFGPGTRLTVT.

The chain uses TRBV7-9 and TRBJ1-6; 8 bases align to TRBD1. Per germline, CDR1 SEHNR and CDR2 FQNEAQ (reference sequence). This CDR3 region has 14 residues. V lost 0 bases, J lost 11 bases, and 3 bases stayed unmatched. CDR3 protein: CASSLAQGVTPLHF. CDR3 coding DNA: TGTGCCAGCAGCTTAGCACAGGGGGTCACACCCCTCCACTTT.